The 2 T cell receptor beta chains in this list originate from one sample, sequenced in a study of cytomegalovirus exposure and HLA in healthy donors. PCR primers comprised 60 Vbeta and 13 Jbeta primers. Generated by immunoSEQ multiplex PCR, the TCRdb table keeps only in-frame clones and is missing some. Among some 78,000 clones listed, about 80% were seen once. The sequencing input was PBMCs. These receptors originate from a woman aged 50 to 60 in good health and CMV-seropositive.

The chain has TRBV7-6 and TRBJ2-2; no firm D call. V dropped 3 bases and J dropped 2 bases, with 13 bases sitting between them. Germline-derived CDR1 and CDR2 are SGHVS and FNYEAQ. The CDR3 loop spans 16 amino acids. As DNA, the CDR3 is TGTGCCAGCAGCTTGTACGCTCTAGTTAACACCGGGGAGCTGTTTTTT. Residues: CASSLYALVNTGELFF.

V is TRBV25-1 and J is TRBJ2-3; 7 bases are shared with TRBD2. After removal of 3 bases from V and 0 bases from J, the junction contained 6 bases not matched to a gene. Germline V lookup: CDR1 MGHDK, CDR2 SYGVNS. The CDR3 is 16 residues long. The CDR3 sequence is CASSDKLASSTDTQYF. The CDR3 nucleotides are TGTGCCAGCAGTGACAAACTAGCGTCTAGCACAGATACGCAGTATTTT.